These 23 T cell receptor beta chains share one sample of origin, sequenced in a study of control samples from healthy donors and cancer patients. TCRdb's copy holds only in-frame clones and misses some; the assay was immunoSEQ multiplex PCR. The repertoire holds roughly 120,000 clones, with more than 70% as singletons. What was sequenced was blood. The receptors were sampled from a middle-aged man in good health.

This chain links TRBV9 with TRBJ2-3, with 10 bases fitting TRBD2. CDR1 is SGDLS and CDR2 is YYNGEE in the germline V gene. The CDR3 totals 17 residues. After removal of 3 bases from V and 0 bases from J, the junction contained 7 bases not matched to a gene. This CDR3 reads CASSGATSGASTDTQYF. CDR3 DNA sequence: TGTGCCAGCAGCGGGGCCACTAGCGGGGCCAGCACAGATACGCAGTATTTT.

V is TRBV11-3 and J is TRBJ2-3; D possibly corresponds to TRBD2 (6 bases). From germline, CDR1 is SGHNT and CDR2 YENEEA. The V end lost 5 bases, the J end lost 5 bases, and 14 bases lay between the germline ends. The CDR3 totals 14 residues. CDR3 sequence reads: CASSPGLPGDTQYF. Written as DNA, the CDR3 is TGTGCCAGCAGCCCCGGACTACCCGGAGATACGCAGTATTTT. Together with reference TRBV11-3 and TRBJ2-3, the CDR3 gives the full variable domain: EAGVVQSPRYKIIEKKQPVAFWCNPISGHNTLYWYLQNLGQGPELLIRYENEEAVDDSQLPKDRFSAERLKGVDSTLKIQPAELGDSAVYLCASSPGLPGDTQYFGPGTRLTVL.

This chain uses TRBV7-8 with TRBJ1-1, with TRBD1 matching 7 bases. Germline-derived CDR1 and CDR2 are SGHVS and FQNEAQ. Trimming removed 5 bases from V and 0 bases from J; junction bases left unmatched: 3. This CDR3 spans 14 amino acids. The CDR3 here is CASSPTGLNTEAFF. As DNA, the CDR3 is TGTGCCAGCAGCCCGACAGGGCTGAACACTGAAGCTTTCTTT.

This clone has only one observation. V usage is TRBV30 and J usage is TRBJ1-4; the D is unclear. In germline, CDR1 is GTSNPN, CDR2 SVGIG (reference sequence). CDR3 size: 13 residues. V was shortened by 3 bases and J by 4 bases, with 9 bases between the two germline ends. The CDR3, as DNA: TGTGCCTGGAGACGACACGTTAATGAAAAACTGTTTTTT. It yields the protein CAWRRHVNEKLFF. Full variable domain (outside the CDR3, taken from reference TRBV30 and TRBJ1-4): SQTIHQWPATLVQPVGSPLSLECTVEGTSNPNLYWYRQAAGRGLQLLFYSVGIGQISSEVPQNLSASRPQDRQFILSSKKLLLSDSGFYLCAWRRHVNEKLFFGSGTQLSVL.

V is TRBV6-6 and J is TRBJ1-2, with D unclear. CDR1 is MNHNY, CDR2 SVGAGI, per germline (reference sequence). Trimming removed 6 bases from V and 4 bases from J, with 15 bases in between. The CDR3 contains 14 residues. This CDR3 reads CASRPEDRSYGYTF. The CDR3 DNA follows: TGTGCCAGCAGACCCGAGGACCGCTCCTATGGCTACACCTTC.

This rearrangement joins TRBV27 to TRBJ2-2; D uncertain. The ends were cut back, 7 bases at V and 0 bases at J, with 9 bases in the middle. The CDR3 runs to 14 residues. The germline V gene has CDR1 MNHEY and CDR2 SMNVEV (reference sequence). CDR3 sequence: CASTLLPNTGELFF. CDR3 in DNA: TGTGCCAGCACCCTCCTGCCGAACACCGGGGAGCTGTTTTTT.

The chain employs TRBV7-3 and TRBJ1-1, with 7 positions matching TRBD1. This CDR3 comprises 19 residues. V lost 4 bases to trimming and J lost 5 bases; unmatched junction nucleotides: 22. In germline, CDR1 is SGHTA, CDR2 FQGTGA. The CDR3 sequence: CASSSHPRGSQGGETEAFF. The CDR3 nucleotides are TGTGCCAGCAGCTCCCACCCCAGGGGGAGCCAGGGTGGTGAGACTGAAGCTTTCTTT.

The CDR3: CASSEATYEQYF. CDR3 nucleotide sequence: TGTGCCAGCAGTGAAGCGACCTACGAGCAGTACTTC. The rearrangement joins TRBV6-1 to TRBJ2-7; no clear D. This CDR3 is 12 amino acids long. The V gene lost 0 bases and the J gene lost 2 bases, with 2 bases spanning the gap. From germline, CDR1 is MNHNS and CDR2 SASEGT.

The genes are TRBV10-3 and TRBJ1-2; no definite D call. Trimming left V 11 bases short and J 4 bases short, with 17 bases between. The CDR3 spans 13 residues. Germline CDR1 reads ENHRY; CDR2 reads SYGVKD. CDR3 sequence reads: CAARSEGSYGYTF. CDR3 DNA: TGTGCCGCCCGGTCGGAGGGAAGCTATGGCTACACCTTC.

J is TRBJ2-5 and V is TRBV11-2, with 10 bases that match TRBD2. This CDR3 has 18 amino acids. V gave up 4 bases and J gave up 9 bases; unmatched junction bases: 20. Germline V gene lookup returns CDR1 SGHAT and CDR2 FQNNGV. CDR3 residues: CASSSPGLALRPGPAQYF. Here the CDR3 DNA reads TGTGCCAGCAGCTCCCCGGGACTAGCGTTAAGACCCGGGCCGGCCCAGTACTTC. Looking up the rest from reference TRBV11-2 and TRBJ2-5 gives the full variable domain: EAGVAQSPRYKIIEKRQSVAFWCNPISGHATLYWYQQILGQGPKLLIQFQNNGVVDDSQLPKDRFSAERLKGVDSTLKIQPAKLEDSAVYLCASSSPGLALRPGPAQYFGPGTRLLVL.

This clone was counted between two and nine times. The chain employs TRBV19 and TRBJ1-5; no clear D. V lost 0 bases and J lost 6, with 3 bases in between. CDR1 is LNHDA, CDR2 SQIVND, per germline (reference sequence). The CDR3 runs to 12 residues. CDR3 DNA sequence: TGTGCCAGTAGTATAGAGCCTCAGCCCCAGCATTTT. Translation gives CASSIEPQPQHF. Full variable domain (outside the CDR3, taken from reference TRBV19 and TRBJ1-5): DGGITQSPKYLFRKEGQNVTLSCEQNLNHDAMYWYRQDPGQGLRLIYYSQIVNDFQKGDIAEGYSVSREKKESFPLTVTSAQKNPTAFYLCASSIEPQPQHFGDGTRLSIL.

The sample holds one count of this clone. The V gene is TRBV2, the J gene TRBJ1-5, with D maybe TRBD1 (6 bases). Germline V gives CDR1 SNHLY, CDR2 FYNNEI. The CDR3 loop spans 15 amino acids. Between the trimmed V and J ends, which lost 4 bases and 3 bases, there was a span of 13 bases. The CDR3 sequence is CASSGTQGNNQPQHF. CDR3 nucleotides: TGTGCCAGCAGTGGGACACAGGGAAACAATCAGCCCCAGCATTTT.

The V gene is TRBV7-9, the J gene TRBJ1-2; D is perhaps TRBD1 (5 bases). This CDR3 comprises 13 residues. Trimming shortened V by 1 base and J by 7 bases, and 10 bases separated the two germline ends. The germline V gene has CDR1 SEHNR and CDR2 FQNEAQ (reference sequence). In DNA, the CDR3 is TGTGCCAGCAGCTTAGTGGGTGGGGCTGGCTACACCTTC. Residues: CASSLVGGAGYTF.

This CDR3 reads CASRAGTRGMNTEAFF. CDR3 bases: TGTGCCAGTAGGGCAGGGACCCGTGGGATGAACACTGAAGCTTTCTTT. The chain combines TRBV19 with TRBJ1-1, with D tentatively TRBD1 (5 bases). This CDR3 contains 16 residues. V dropped 6 bases and J dropped 0 bases, with 17 bases sitting between them. The germline V gene encodes CDR1 LNHDA and CDR2 SQIVND (reference sequence).

CDR3 loop: CASIRVSLGQGYQPQHF. CDR3 nucleotides: TGTGCCAGCATTAGGGTTTCTCTGGGACAGGGGTATCAGCCCCAGCATTTT. V is TRBV28 and J is TRBJ1-5; 10 positions match TRBD1. In germline, CDR1 is MDHEN, CDR2 SYDVKM. The CDR3 consists of 17 residues. The trim removed 7 bases at V and 5 bases at J, leaving 14 bases unmatched.

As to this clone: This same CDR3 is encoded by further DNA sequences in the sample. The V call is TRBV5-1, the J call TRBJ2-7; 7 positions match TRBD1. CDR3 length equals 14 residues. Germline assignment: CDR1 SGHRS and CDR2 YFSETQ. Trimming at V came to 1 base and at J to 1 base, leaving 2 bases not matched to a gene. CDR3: CASSLTDRSYEQYF. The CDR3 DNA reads TGCGCCAGCAGCTTGACGGACAGGTCCTACGAGCAGTACTTC.

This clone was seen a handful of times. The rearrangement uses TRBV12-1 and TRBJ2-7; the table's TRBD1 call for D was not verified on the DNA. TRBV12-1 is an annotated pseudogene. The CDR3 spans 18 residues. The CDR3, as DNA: TGTGCCAGCAGCTATTTGCTACAAACGACAGGGGGCGCCTACGAGCAGTACTTC. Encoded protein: CASSYLLQTTGGAYEQYF.

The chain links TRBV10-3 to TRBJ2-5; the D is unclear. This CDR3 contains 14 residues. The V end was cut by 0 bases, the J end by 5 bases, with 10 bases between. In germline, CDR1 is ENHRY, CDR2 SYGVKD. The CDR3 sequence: CAISESVTPETQYF. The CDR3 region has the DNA TGTGCCATCAGTGAGTCGGTCACCCCGGAGACCCAGTACTTC.

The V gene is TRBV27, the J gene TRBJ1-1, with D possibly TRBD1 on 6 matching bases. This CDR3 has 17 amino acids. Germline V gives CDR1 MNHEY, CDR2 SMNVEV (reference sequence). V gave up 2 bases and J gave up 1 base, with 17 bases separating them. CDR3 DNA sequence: TGTGCCAGCAGTTTAGCCGGGACATTACCCTCGAACACTGAAGCTTTCTTT. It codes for CASSLAGTLPSNTEAFF.

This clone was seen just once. The chain's CDR3 is CAWSVLNLGELFF. For the CDR3, the DNA is TGTGCCTGGAGTGTACTAAACCTCGGGGAGCTGTTTTTT. The rearrangement joins TRBV30 to TRBJ1-3; no clear D. The J call may be incorrect, as the DNA end agrees better with TRBJ2-2. The CDR3 is 13 residues long. In germline, CDR1 is GTSNPN, CDR2 SVGIG (reference sequence).

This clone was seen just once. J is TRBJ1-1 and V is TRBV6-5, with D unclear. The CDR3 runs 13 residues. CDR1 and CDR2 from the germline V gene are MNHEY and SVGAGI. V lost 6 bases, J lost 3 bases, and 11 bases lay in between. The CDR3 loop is CASRFKGYTEAFF. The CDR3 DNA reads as TGTGCCAGCAGGTTTAAAGGTTACACTGAAGCTTTCTTT.

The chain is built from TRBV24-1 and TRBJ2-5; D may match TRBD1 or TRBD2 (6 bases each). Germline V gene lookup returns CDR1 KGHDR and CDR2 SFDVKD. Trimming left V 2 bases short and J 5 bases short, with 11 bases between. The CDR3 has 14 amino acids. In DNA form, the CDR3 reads TGTGCCACCAGTGATTCAGGGGAGGTTGAGACCCAGTACTTC. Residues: CATSDSGEVETQYF.

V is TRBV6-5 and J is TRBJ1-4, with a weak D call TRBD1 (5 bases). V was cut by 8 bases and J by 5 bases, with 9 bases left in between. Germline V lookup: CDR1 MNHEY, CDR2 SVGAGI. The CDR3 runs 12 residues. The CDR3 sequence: CASSGGNEKLFF. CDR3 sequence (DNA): TGTGCCAGCTCCGGGGGAAATGAAAAACTGTTTTTT.